The 30 T cell receptor beta chains below come from one sample, sequenced in a study of neurological immune-mediated disorders. TCRdb passed the 5' RACE reads through MiXCR, listing each CDR3 protein once. The sample includes roughly 50,000 distinct CDR3 sequences, 4.5% of them seen just once. The specimen sequenced was PBMCs. The source of these receptors is an older woman with multiple sclerosis.

The sample holds many counts of this clonotype. CDR3 amino acids: CASQPGYQRNTIYF. The CDR3 DNA sequence: TGTGCCAGCCAGCCCGGATACCAGAGAAACACCATATATTTT. This chain links TRBV6-6 with TRBJ1-3; D gene ambiguous. The CDR3 covers 14 residues. Looked up from germline, CDR1 is MNHNY and CDR2 is SVGAGI (reference sequence). V shed 8 bases and J shed 5 bases, with 16 bases lying between them.

This clonotype was observed many times. This chain joins TRBV20-1 and TRBJ1-1; TRBD1 is a possible D gene (5 bases). This CDR3 contains 13 residues. V gave up 4 bases and J gave up 4 bases, with 13 bases separating them. The germline gives CDR1 DFQATT, CDR2 SNEGSKA (reference sequence). The CDR3 DNA follows: TGCAGTGCTATCAGGGTCGTGAGCACTGAAGCTTTCTTT. Amino acids: CSAIRVVSTEAFF.

The V call is TRBV7-2, the J call TRBJ1-2, with D possibly matching TRBD1 (5 bases). Germline loops: CDR1 SGHTA, CDR2 FQGNSA. The CDR3 has 14 residues. With 1 base removed from V and 1 base from J, the gap between germline ends came to 7 bases. DNA of the CDR3: TGTGCCAGCAGCTTAGTGGACAATAACTATGGCTACACCTTC. Translated: CASSLVDNNYGYTF.

This clonotype has a handful of counts. For the CDR3, the DNA is TGTGCCAGCAGCCTCGGAGCTAGCGGGAGGGCCCCCCAAGAGACCCAGTACTTC. Encoded protein: CASSLGASGRAPQETQYF. V and J are TRBV3-1 and TRBJ2-5; the match to TRBD2 covers 12 bases. The CDR3 spans 18 residues. CDR1 and CDR2 (germline): LGHDT, YNNKEL (reference sequence). V lost 4 bases to trimming and J lost 1 base; unmatched junction nucleotides: 10.

This rearrangement joins TRBV25-1 to TRBJ2-2, with D possibly TRBD2 on 6 matching bases. This CDR3 region has 15 residues. In germline, CDR1 is MGHDK, CDR2 SYGVNS. Trimming took off 3 bases at V and 5 bases at J, with 13 bases between the two ends. The DNA of the CDR3 is TGTGCCAGCAGTGATCCCGGGAGCGGAACCGGGGAGCTGTTTTTT. Its translation: CASSDPGSGTGELFF.

This clonotype appeared many times. The rearrangement joins TRBV7-2 to TRBJ2-7; no reliable D call. Germline V gene data show CDR1 as SGHTA and CDR2 as FQGNSA. V was trimmed by 5 bases and J by 8 bases, leaving 7 bases between them. The CDR3 contains 10 residues. The CDR3 is CASSPIKQYV. The CDR3 DNA sequence: TGTGCCAGCAGCCCGATAAAGCAGTACGTC.

This clonotype was detected many times. The chain employs TRBV20-1 and TRBJ2-7, with D maybe TRBD2 (5 bases). This CDR3 region has 13 residues. Per germline, CDR1 DFQATT and CDR2 SNEGSKA (reference sequence). V lost 6 bases to trimming and J lost 3 bases, with 15 bases between them. CDR3 DNA sequence: TGCAGTGCCCTGGGCGAGGGTCGCTACGAGCAGTACTTC. Translated: CSALGEGRYEQYF.

This clonotype was detected ten times or more. The chain is built from TRBV11-2 and TRBJ1-1; D is uncertain. Germline V gene data show CDR1 as SGHAT and CDR2 as FQNNGV. V was cut by 7 bases and J by 11 bases, with 20 bases left in between. The CDR3 length is 13 residues. The CDR3 spells CASTPMVPIGAFF. For the CDR3, the DNA is TGTGCCAGCACCCCCATGGTCCCGATTGGGGCTTTCTTT.

This clonotype was seen many times. The rearrangement uses TRBV20-1 and TRBJ1-1, with D unclear. Trimming took off 5 bases at V and 3 bases at J, with 13 bases between the two ends. The V gene's germline CDR1 is DFQATT and CDR2 SNEGSKA (reference sequence). The CDR3 has 13 amino acids. The CDR3 DNA reads TGCAGTGCTCCGCGTCTAAGGGACACTGAAGCTTTCTTT. It specifies CSAPRLRDTEAFF.

The sample holds many counts of this clonotype. This chain links TRBV12-3 or TRBV12-4 with TRBJ1-5; 11 bases match TRBD1. The CDR3 has 14 amino acids. Germline trimming cut 7 bases from V and 7 bases from J; bases unmatched to any gene: 6. DNA of the CDR3: TGTGCCAGCACCCCGGGACAGGGGGGGCAGCCCCAGCATTTT. As protein: CASTPGQGGQPQHF.

This clonotype occurred many times. V is TRBV9 and J is TRBJ1-4, with TRBD1 as a possible D gene (6 bases). The germline gives CDR1 SGDLS, CDR2 YYNGEE. The CDR3 runs 14 residues. Trimming stripped 0 bases from V and 5 bases from J, with 8 bases between. For the CDR3, the DNA is TGTGCCAGCAGCGTAGGACAGGAGAATGAAAAACTGTTTTTT. Encoded protein: CASSVGQENEKLFF.

This clonotype was seen at least ten times. The rearrangement uses TRBV4-1 and TRBJ2-1; possibly TRBD1 for D (6 bases). Germline assignment: CDR1 MGHRA and CDR2 YSYEKL. The length of the CDR3 is 17 residues. Trimming took 4 bases from V and 3 from J, leaving 19 bases between them. The CDR3 DNA follows: TGCGCCAGCAGCCCTGGGAGTACGGGGACACTCTACAATGAGCAGTTCTTC. Translating gives CASSPGSTGTLYNEQFF.

This clonotype is medium-sized within its sample. The rearrangement uses TRBV29-1 and TRBJ1-1; D not certain. Germline V lookup: CDR1 SQVTM, CDR2 ANQGSEA. This CDR3 region has 12 residues. Trimming removed 4 bases from V and 1 base from J, with 7 bases in between. The CDR3 sequence: CSVAGSNTEAFF. As DNA, the CDR3 is TGCAGCGTTGCGGGTTCGAACACTGAAGCTTTCTTT.

In this sample, this clonotype turned up many times. The V and J genes are TRBV6-5 and TRBJ1-3; no definite D call. CDR3 length equals 15 residues. V was trimmed by 6 bases and J by 0 bases, leaving 12 bases between them. Germline values: CDR1 MNHEY, CDR2 SVGAGI. CDR3 sequence: CASRAGFSSGNTIYF. The DNA for the CDR3 is TGTGCCAGCAGGGCGGGCTTCAGCTCTGGAAACACCATATATTTT.

DNA of the CDR3: TGCGCCAGCAGCACGGAGGCACTAGCGGGGGGCACAGATACGCAGTATTTT. Translated: CASSTEALAGGTDTQYF. The chain employs TRBV5-1 and TRBJ2-3; TRBD2 matches at 11 bases. From germline, CDR1 is SGHRS and CDR2 YFSETQ. The CDR3 consists of 17 residues. V was pared by 4 bases and J by 1 base, with 8 bases of the junction left unmatched.

At least ten counts were recorded for this clonotype. The chain combines TRBV12-3 or TRBV12-4 with TRBJ1-1; 7 bases map to TRBD1. The V gene end was trimmed by 1 base and the J gene end by 7 bases; junction bases not matched to a gene: 6. The CDR3 length is 14 residues. The CDR3, as DNA: TGTGCCAGCAGTTTAGGAGGGGGCATGAGTGAAGCTTTCTTT. Translating gives CASSLGGGMSEAFF.

At least ten counts were recorded for this clonotype. The chain recombines TRBV10-3 with TRBJ2-1; TRBD1 matches 7 bases. Germline V CDR1 and CDR2: ENHRY, SYGVKD. V shed 0 bases, J shed 9 bases, and the junction held 5 bases outside the gene matches. This CDR3 comprises 14 residues. CDR3 bases: TGTGCCATCAGTGAGTCGGTAGGGGGCTTTGAGCAGTTCTTC. It codes for CAISESVGGFEQFF.

This clonotype came up many times. The V gene is TRBV5-1, the J gene TRBJ1-4; the match to TRBD1 covers 7 bases. The V gene end was trimmed by 2 bases and the J gene end by 5 bases; junction bases not matched to a gene: 6. Germline V gene data show CDR1 as SGHRS and CDR2 as YFSETQ. The CDR3 extends over 15 amino acids. Here the CDR3 DNA reads TGCGCCAGCAGCTTCGGCCAGGGGGACAATGAAAAACTGTTTTTT. It encodes CASSFGQGDNEKLFF.

This chain links TRBV20-1 with TRBJ2-3, with 9 bases that match TRBD2. CDR1 is DFQATT and CDR2 is SNEGSKA in the germline V gene (reference sequence). Germline trimming cut 6 bases from V and 5 bases from J; bases unmatched to any gene: 12. This CDR3 spans 15 amino acids. The chain's CDR3 is CSAPGRGGSEDTQYF. In DNA form, the CDR3 reads TGCAGTGCCCCTGGGCGGGGGGGAAGTGAAGATACGCAGTATTTT.

This clonotype was detected many times. The chain employs TRBV7-2 and TRBJ2-3; no reliable D call. The V end lost 0 bases, the J end lost 7 bases, and 11 bases lay between the germline ends. The CDR3 length is 14 residues. Per germline, CDR1 SGHTA and CDR2 FQGNSA. CDR3 residues: CASSLAPVHHTQYF. The CDR3 nucleotides are TGTGCCAGCAGCTTAGCTCCGGTCCATCATACGCAGTATTTT.

This clonotype was observed many times. The gene calls are TRBV20-1 and TRBJ2-4; D not resolved. CDR3 length equals 13 residues. Germline lookup yields CDR1 DFQATT and CDR2 SNEGSKA (reference sequence). Trimming stripped 3 bases from V and 0 bases from J, with 6 bases between. The CDR3 here is CSASLVAKNIQYF. In DNA form, the CDR3 reads TGCAGTGCTAGTTTAGTAGCCAAAAACATTCAGTACTTC.

This clonotype was recorded at least ten times. The rearrangement joins TRBV20-1 to TRBJ2-1; 13 nucleotides align to TRBD2. There are 14 residues in the CDR3. Germline CDR1 reads DFQATT; CDR2 reads SNEGSKA (reference sequence). V lost 2 bases to trimming and J lost 12 bases; unmatched junction nucleotides: 7. As DNA, the CDR3 is TGCAGTGCTAGACGAACTGGACTAGCGGGAGTGCAGTTCTTC. Translating gives CSARRTGLAGVQFF.

This clonotype has just a few counts. The chain couples TRBV18 to TRBJ1-2, with D tentatively TRBD1 (6 bases). Germline-derived CDR1 and CDR2 are KGHSH and LQKENI. This CDR3 has 13 amino acids. Trimming took 5 bases from V and 8 from J, leaving 15 bases between them. Here the CDR3 reads CASSTDSARGYTF. CDR3 coding DNA: TGTGCCAGCTCAACGGACAGTGCGAGAGGCTACACCTTC.

This clonotype was found many times. V and J are TRBV10-3 and TRBJ2-1; 8 bases agree with TRBD2. CDR1 is ENHRY and CDR2 is SYGVKD in the germline V gene. V lost 3 bases, J lost 0 bases, and 4 bases stayed unmatched. This CDR3 spans 16 amino acids. In DNA form, the CDR3 reads TGTGCCATCAGTGACGGGCTAGCGGGCTCCTACAATGAGCAGTTCTTC. This encodes CAISDGLAGSYNEQFF.

This clonotype was detected ten times or more. The chain has TRBV20-1 and TRBJ1-1, with a possible D match to TRBD1 (5 bases). The CDR3 is made up of 13 amino acids. The V and J ends lost 4 bases and 1 base respectively, with 10 bases between them. CDR1 is DFQATT, CDR2 SNEGSKA, per germline (reference sequence). Here the CDR3 reads CSATPDRNTEAFF. The DNA of the CDR3 is TGCAGTGCTACACCTGACAGGAACACTGAAGCTTTCTTT.

This clonotype was recorded many times. The chain uses TRBV9 and TRBJ2-3; maybe TRBD1 (5 bases). Per germline, CDR1 SGDLS and CDR2 YYNGEE. With 1 base removed from V and 0 bases from J, the gap between germline ends came to 12 bases. The CDR3 covers 16 residues. CDR3: CASSVLADTSTDTQYF. The CDR3 DNA follows: TGTGCCAGCAGCGTACTCGCGGACACTAGCACAGATACGCAGTATTTT.

The sample holds many counts of this clonotype. CDR3 nucleotides: TGCAGTGCTAGAGAACTTACAGGGGAAACCGGGGAGCTGTTTTTT. This gives the protein CSARELTGETGELFF. V and J are TRBV20-1 and TRBJ2-2; TRBD1 matches at 7 bases. The CDR3 runs 15 residues. Germline V gene lookup returns CDR1 DFQATT and CDR2 SNEGSKA (reference sequence). V trimming: 0 bases; J trimming: 5 bases; junction bases outside the gene matches: 6.

This clonotype was counted many times. The V and J genes are TRBV20-1 and TRBJ2-3; D not resolved. V lost 3 bases, J lost 2 bases, and 9 bases lay in between. Germline V gene sequence: CDR1 DFQATT, CDR2 SNEGSKA (reference sequence). The CDR3 sequence is 13 residues long. CDR3 in DNA: TGCAGTGCTAGTCAGACCACCACAGATACGCAGTATTTT. Its translation: CSASQTTTDTQYF.

This clonotype was seen many times. The rearrangement links TRBV6-2 or TRBV6-3 to TRBJ2-2, with no clear D. The germline V gene has CDR1 MNHEY and CDR2 SVGEGT. The CDR3 totals 14 residues. The V end lost 2 bases, the J end lost 7 bases, and 11 bases lay between the germline ends. CDR3 protein: CASSYAGVVGELFF. The CDR3 DNA is TGTGCCAGCAGTTACGCCGGAGTTGTCGGGGAGCTGTTTTTT.

This clonotype was observed at least ten times. CDR3 region: CASSSQKIISYEQYF. CDR3 sequence (DNA): TGTGCCAGCAGCTCTCAGAAAATAATCTCCTACGAGCAGTACTTC. The chain links TRBV5-6 to TRBJ2-7; D is unclear. Per the germline V gene, CDR1 is SGHDT and CDR2 is YYEEEE. Trimming took 3 bases from V and 0 from J, leaving 13 bases between them. The CDR3 runs 15 residues.